These 22 T cell receptor beta chains were sequenced from one sample in a study of beta chain features in type 1 diabetes. Study-level results: Among patients with Type 1 diabetes, TCRB CDR3s were moderately but significantly shorter in every one of the four CD4+ subsets.

Their antigens are not known. Every isolated RNA sample was fully reverse transcribed, so sequencing captured expressed TCRB transcripts. Sequenced by immunoSEQ multiplex PCR; TCRdb stores in-frame clones only, minus some. The data contain around 360,000 clones, 10% to 15% of them singletons. Sequencing input: naive CD4+ T cells from blood. Receptors originate from a woman under 30 with type 1 diabetes.

The V gene is TRBV15, the J gene TRBJ1-5; D is undetermined. This CDR3 has 14 amino acids. Per the germline V gene, CDR1 is LNHNV and CDR2 is YYDKDF (reference sequence). The germline V and J ends were trimmed by 0 bases and 4 bases, with 7 bases remaining between them. The CDR3 sequence: CATSRDPGNQPQHF. Here the CDR3 DNA reads TGTGCCACCAGCAGAGATCCCGGTAATCAGCCCCAGCATTTT.

This clone was detected a few times. The chain has TRBV11-1 and TRBJ2-5; 8 nucleotides agree with TRBD2. Germline-derived CDR1 and CDR2 are SGHAT and FQDESV (reference sequence). CDR3 length: 15 amino acids. V shed 7 bases and J 9 bases; nucleotides not matched to a gene: 16. The DNA for the CDR3 is TGTGCCAGCAACCCGTCAGCGGGAGTGGAGACGGCCCAGTACTTC. Its translation is CASNPSAGVETAQYF.

This clone was recorded a few times. V and J are TRBV11-2 and TRBJ2-7; D is ambiguous. Germline V gene sequence: CDR1 SGHAT, CDR2 FQNNGV. The CDR3 runs 13 residues. The V end was cut by 4 bases, the J end by 4 bases, with 11 bases between. CDR3 amino acids: CASSSMSWYEQYF. The CDR3 nucleotides read TGTGCCAGCAGCTCCATGAGCTGGTACGAGCAGTACTTC.

This clone was counted between two and nine times. CDR3 nucleotide sequence: TGTGCCAGCAGCCCCCGTATGAACACTGAAGCTTTCTTT. Encoded protein: CASSPRMNTEAFF. V is TRBV6-5 and J is TRBJ1-1; no clear D. Germline CDR1 and CDR2: MNHEY and SVGAGI. The CDR3 loop spans 13 amino acids. Trimming left V 6 bases short and J 0 bases short, with 8 bases between.

This clone has only a few counts. V and J are TRBV29-1 and TRBJ2-6, with TRBD1 identical over 7 bases. The V and J ends lost 5 bases and 4 bases, in that order; junction bases with no gene match: 11. The CDR3 is made up of 16 amino acids. The germline CDR1 and CDR2 sequences are SQVTM and ANQGSEA. The chain's CDR3 is CSVFLGGSSGANVLTF. The CDR3 nucleotides read TGCAGCGTTTTTTTAGGGGGCTCGTCGGGGGCCAACGTCCTGACTTTC.

This clone has more than one count but fewer than ten. V usage is TRBV19 and J usage is TRBJ2-3; 7 nucleotides align to TRBD2. Per the germline V gene, CDR1 is LNHDA and CDR2 is SQIVND (reference sequence). This CDR3 contains 13 residues. The trim removed 9 bases at V and 2 bases at J, leaving 5 bases unmatched. The CDR3: CASAGENTDTQYF. For the CDR3, the DNA is TGTGCCAGCGCGGGAGAAAACACAGATACGCAGTATTTT.

The chain has TRBV7-2 and TRBJ1-6; D gene unclear. Between the trimmed V and J ends, which lost 5 bases and 8 bases, there was a span of 13 bases. Germline loops: CDR1 SGHTA, CDR2 FQGNSA. CDR3 length: 14 residues. This CDR3 reads CASSRAGRDSPLHF. The CDR3 coding sequence is TGTGCCAGCAGCCGTGCGGGTCGGGATTCACCCCTCCACTTT.

This clone was counted between two and nine times. The J gene is TRBJ2-2, the V gene TRBV19, with D uncertain. Germline CDR1 LNHDA, CDR2 SQIVND (reference sequence). The CDR3 loop spans 11 amino acids. The V end was cut by 10 bases, the J end by 6 bases, with 9 bases between. The CDR3, as DNA: TGTGCCACCCACTCTTCCGGGGAGCTGTTTTTT. Residues: CATHSSGELFF.

The chain carries TRBV7-2 and TRBJ1-6; D is unresolved. CDR1 SGHTA and CDR2 FQGNSA come from the germline V gene. V was pared by 4 bases and J by 6 bases, with 13 bases between. The CDR3 is 15 amino acids. As DNA, the CDR3 is TGTGCCAGCAGCTCCGTCACCGGCGGTAATTCACCCCTCCACTTT. This gives the protein CASSSVTGGNSPLHF.

This chain joins TRBV18 and TRBJ1-5; D perhaps matches TRBD1 (5 bases). This CDR3 comprises 14 residues. Germline CDR1 is KGHSH and CDR2 is LQKENI. The V end was cut by 1 base, the J end by 7 bases, with 11 bases between. The DNA of the CDR3 is TGTGCCAGCTCACCACAGGGACGGGAGCAGCCCCAGCATTTT. Protein sequence: CASSPQGREQPQHF.

The chain carries TRBV5-1 and TRBJ2-7; TRBD2 agrees at 11 bases. Trimming at V came to 4 bases and at J to 3 bases, leaving 6 bases not matched to a gene. The CDR3 has 15 amino acids. CDR1 is SGHRS and CDR2 is YFSETQ in the germline V gene. The CDR3 region has the DNA TGCGCCAGCAGCCTAATTAGCGGGAGGGTCTACGAGCAGTACTTC. Protein: CASSLISGRVYEQYF.

The chain employs TRBV5-1 and TRBJ2-5; a possible D gene is TRBD2 (6 bases). V was pared by 4 bases and J by 2 bases, with 24 bases between. This CDR3 contains 18 residues. Germline V gene lookup returns CDR1 SGHRS and CDR2 YFSETQ. Here the CDR3 DNA reads TGCGCCAGCAGCCTTCGGAGGCCCGGAGGGAGTAGACAAGAGACCCAGTACTTC. This translates into CASSLRRPGGSRQETQYF.

This clone was detected only a few times. The rearrangement links TRBV7-7 to TRBJ2-2; D not certain. V was shortened by 5 bases and J by 7 bases, with 8 bases between the two germline ends. CDR1 and CDR2 from the germline V gene are SSHAT and FNYEAQ (reference sequence). This CDR3 comprises 12 residues. The CDR3 nucleotides read TGTGCCAGCAGCCCCGGCGGCGGGGAGCTGTTTTTT. Its protein product is CASSPGGGELFF.

The chain carries TRBV7-9 and TRBJ2-7, with a tentative D call TRBD2 (6 bases). The CDR3 covers 15 residues. The germline V gene encodes CDR1 SEHNR and CDR2 FQNEAQ (reference sequence). V was pared by 5 bases and J by 6 bases, with 20 bases between. This CDR3 reads CASSLTDYGPSEQYF. DNA for the CDR3: TGTGCCAGCAGCCTAACGGACTACGGGCCATCCGAGCAGTACTTC.

There are a few counts of this clone. V gene TRBV19 combines with J gene TRBJ1-1; 7 nucleotides align to TRBD1. The germline CDR1 and CDR2 sequences are LNHDA and SQIVND (reference sequence). The CDR3 consists of 13 residues. V was pared by 5 bases and J by 11 bases, with 11 bases of the junction left unmatched. CDR3 region: CASSPRDSPSAFF. The CDR3 DNA sequence: TGTGCCAGTAGTCCCCGGGACAGTCCTTCCGCTTTCTTT.

The J gene is TRBJ2-5, the V gene TRBV7-8, with 7 positions matching TRBD1. The V gene end was trimmed by 5 bases and the J gene end by 3 bases; junction bases not matched to a gene: 9. Germline V gene lookup returns CDR1 SGHVS and CDR2 FQNEAQ. The CDR3 length is 15 residues. The CDR3 DNA reads TGTGCCAGCAGCACCCACAGGGGTGGGGAAGAGACCCAGTACTTC. It yields the protein CASSTHRGGEETQYF.

The rearrangement joins TRBV14 to TRBJ2-4; D uncertain. This CDR3 comprises 14 residues. CDR1 and CDR2 from the germline V gene are SGHDN and FVKESK. V lost 6 bases, J lost 8 bases, and 17 bases lay in between. The CDR3 region has the DNA TGTGCCAGCAGTCATAGTCCAACTGAGGACATTCAGTACTTC. This encodes CASSHSPTEDIQYF.

The chain joins TRBV5-6 to TRBJ2-3, with D tentatively TRBD1 (5 bases). The CDR3 covers 14 residues. V was pared by 3 bases and J by 2 bases, with 10 bases between. Germline CDR1 reads SGHDT; CDR2 reads YYEEEE. CDR3 loop: CASSSSGLTDTQYF. DNA of the CDR3: TGTGCCAGCAGCTCATCAGGGCTCACAGATACGCAGTATTTT.

The chain is built from TRBV29-1 and TRBJ1-1; 8 bases are a match to TRBD1. Germline V gene sequence: CDR1 SQVTM, CDR2 ANQGSEA. This CDR3 contains 15 residues. V lost 6 bases, J lost 5 bases, and 14 bases stayed unmatched. The CDR3 loop reads CSVTPQGAVGTEAFF. DNA for the CDR3: TGCAGCGTCACTCCCCAGGGGGCAGTGGGGACTGAAGCTTTCTTT.

The rearrangement uses TRBV6-5 and TRBJ2-7; TRBD2 matches at 7 bases. V gave up 7 bases and J gave up 5 bases; unmatched junction bases: 11. CDR1 is MNHEY and CDR2 is SVGAGI in the germline V gene. The CDR3 loop spans 14 amino acids. CDR3 coding DNA: TGTGCCAGCACCTGGGGGGGGTATCGGGACGAGCAGTACTTC. Its protein product is CASTWGGYRDEQYF.

This CDR3 is CASSPGTPSDYGYTF. In nucleotides, the CDR3 is TGTGCCAGCAGCCCTGGGACACCCTCGGACTATGGCTACACCTTC. This chain connects TRBV7-9 to TRBJ1-2, with a weak D call TRBD1 (6 bases). This CDR3 contains 15 residues. Between the trimmed V and J ends, which lost 5 bases and 3 bases, there was a span of 16 bases. Germline lookup yields CDR1 SEHNR and CDR2 FQNEAQ (reference sequence).

The chain carries TRBV15 and TRBJ2-7; D gene uncertain. V lost 4 bases to trimming and J lost 3 bases, with 10 bases between them. Germline CDR1 is LNHNV and CDR2 is YYDKDF (reference sequence). This CDR3 is built from 13 residues. The CDR3 DNA sequence: TGTGCCACCAGCAAACCGAAACACTACGAGCAGTACTTC. Amino acid sequence: CATSKPKHYEQYF.